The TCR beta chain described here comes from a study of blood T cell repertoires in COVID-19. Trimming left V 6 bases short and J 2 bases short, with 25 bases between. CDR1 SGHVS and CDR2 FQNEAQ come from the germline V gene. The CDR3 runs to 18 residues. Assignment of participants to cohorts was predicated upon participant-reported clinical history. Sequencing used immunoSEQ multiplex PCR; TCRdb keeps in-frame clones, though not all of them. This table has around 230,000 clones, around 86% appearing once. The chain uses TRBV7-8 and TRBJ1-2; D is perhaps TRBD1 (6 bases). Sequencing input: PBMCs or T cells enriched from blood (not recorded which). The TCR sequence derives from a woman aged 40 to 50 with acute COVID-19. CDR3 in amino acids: CASRPNRVPSRSNYGYTF. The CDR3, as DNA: TGTGCCAGCAGACCGAACAGGGTTCCGTCGAGGTCAAACTATGGCTACACCTTC.